Below are 10 T cell receptor beta chains sequenced from a single sample in a study of blood T cell repertoires in COVID-19. The assay was immunoSEQ multiplex PCR, and TCRdb's table has in-frame clones only and misses some. The sample holds some 350,000 clones, 90% seen once. The sample comprised peripheral blood. The receptors were sampled from a man between 18 and 35 years old with active or convalescent COVID-19.

This clone was seen once. The chain employs TRBV12-3 or TRBV12-4 and TRBJ1-4; D gene ambiguous. This CDR3 region has 12 residues. V lost 1 base to trimming and J lost 12 bases, with 9 bases between them. CDR3 coding DNA: TGTGCCAGCAGTTTAGTTAGGGAGCAACTGTTTTTT. Residues: CASSLVREQLFF.

The CDR3 here is CASSQTGMNTGELFF. CDR3 coding DNA: TGTGCCAGCTCACAGACAGGGATGAACACCGGGGAGCTGTTTTTT. V usage is TRBV18 and J usage is TRBJ2-2; 7 positions match TRBD1. Germline lookup yields CDR1 KGHSH and CDR2 LQKENI. The CDR3 consists of 15 residues. J was trimmed by 1 base and V by 4 bases; bases with no gene match: 3.

This clone was recorded once. This sequence joins TRBV9 and TRBJ1-1; 10 nucleotides match TRBD1. This CDR3 spans 17 amino acids. Trimming at V came to 4 bases and at J to 7 bases, leaving 16 bases not matched to a gene. The germline V gene has CDR1 SGDLS and CDR2 YYNGEE. Here the CDR3 reads CASSPQSLGTGAIEAFF. Written as DNA, the CDR3 is TGTGCCAGCAGCCCCCAATCCCTCGGGACAGGGGCTATTGAAGCTTTCTTT. Based on the CDR3 plus reference TRBV9 and TRBJ1-1, the full variable domain is DSGVTQTPKHLITATGQRVTLRCSPRSGDLSVYWYQQSLDQGLQFLIQYYNGEERAKGNILERFSAQQFPDLHSELNLSSLELGDSALYFCASSPQSLGTGAIEAFFGQGTRLTVV.

V is TRBV28 and J is TRBJ2-1, with 9 bases identical to TRBD1. Germline values: CDR1 MDHEN, CDR2 SYDVKM. CDR3 length equals 19 residues. The junction had 14 bases not matched to a gene; V was cut back by 5 bases and J by 0 bases. The DNA of the CDR3 is TGTGCCAGCAGTCTATCGCCCCCGGGACAGGGCTACTCCTACAATGAGCAGTTCTTC. Translation: CASSLSPPGQGYSYNEQFF.

This chain links TRBV2 with TRBJ1-4, with D possibly TRBD1 on 6 matching bases. CDR1 and CDR2 (germline): SNHLY, FYNNEI. With 5 bases removed from V and 4 bases from J, the gap between germline ends came to 14 bases. The CDR3 totals 15 residues. CDR3 bases: TGTGCCAGCAGTTCTACAGGGAACTATAATGAAAAACTGTTTTTT. Residues: CASSSTGNYNEKLFF.

The chain recombines TRBV4-1 with TRBJ2-3, with 9 nucleotides matching TRBD2. V dropped 4 bases and J dropped 5; count of bases not matched to a gene: 4. This CDR3 spans 14 amino acids. CDR1 is MGHRA and CDR2 is YSYEKL in the germline V gene. The DNA of the CDR3 is TGCGCCAGCAGCCCGGGACTAGCAGGAGATACGCAGTATTTT. It specifies CASSPGLAGDTQYF.

This chain links TRBV11-3 with TRBJ2-1; TRBD2 is a possible D gene (6 bases). Germline V gives CDR1 SGHNT, CDR2 YENEEA. The CDR3 runs 16 residues. V was pared by 4 bases and J by 2 bases, with 15 bases between. CDR3 in amino acids: CASSSLSGVAYNEQFF. CDR3 in DNA: TGTGCCAGCAGCTCCCTCTCGGGAGTAGCCTACAATGAGCAGTTCTTC. The full variable domain, in which reference TRBV11-3 and TRBJ2-1 provide the parts outside the CDR3, is EAGVVQSPRYKIIEKKQPVAFWCNPISGHNTLYWYLQNLGQGPELLIRYENEEAVDDSQLPKDRFSAERLKGVDSTLKIQPAELGDSAVYLCASSSLSGVAYNEQFFGPGTRLTVL.

The V gene is TRBV4-1, the J gene TRBJ2-2, with TRBD1 identical over 8 bases. Germline V gene data show CDR1 as MGHRA and CDR2 as YSYEKL. The CDR3 is 13 residues long. V dropped 1 base and J dropped 13; count of bases not matched to a gene: 5. CDR3 residues: CASSQAGGWALFF. The DNA of the CDR3 is TGCGCCAGCAGCCAAGCAGGGGGCTGGGCGCTGTTTTTT.

The chain carries TRBV19 and TRBJ1-6; D ambiguous. This CDR3 comprises 12 residues. Trimming took off 6 bases at V and 5 bases at J, with 5 bases between the two ends. CDR1 and CDR2 (germline): LNHDA, SQIVND (reference sequence). The CDR3 DNA follows: TGTGCCAGTAGGAGGAATAATTCACCCCTCCACTTT. It translates to CASRRNNSPLHF. The full variable domain, in which reference TRBV19 and TRBJ1-6 provide the parts outside the CDR3, is DGGITQSPKYLFRKEGQNVTLSCEQNLNHDAMYWYRQDPGQGLRLIYYSQIVNDFQKGDIAEGYSVSREKKESFPLTVTSAQKNPTAFYLCASRRNNSPLHFGNGTRLTVT.

This chain uses TRBV7-2 with TRBJ2-2, with 7 positions matching TRBD1. Germline-derived CDR1 and CDR2 are SGHTA and FQGNSA. V dropped 5 bases and J dropped 6; count of bases not matched to a gene: 9. CDR3 length equals 15 residues. DNA for the CDR3: TGTGCCAGCAGCACGCGACAGGGTAAAGCCGGGGAGCTGTTTTTT. This sequence encodes CASSTRQGKAGELFF.